Each of the 17 T cell receptor beta chains below was sequenced from the same sample in a study of cytomegalovirus exposure and HLA in healthy donors. Primers included in the PCR were 60 Vbeta and 13 Jbeta primers. Sequencing was performed with immunoSEQ multiplex PCR; in TCRdb, only in-frame clones are kept and a portion is missing. Here the sample spans around 200,000 clones, 70% to 90% being singletons. Sequenced input: PBMCs. These receptors all come from a young woman in good health and CMV-seronegative.

This chain joins TRBV4-1 and TRBJ2-5, with D possibly being TRBD2 (6 bases). The DNA matches TRBJ2-7 better at its end, which makes the J call doubtful. The germline V gene encodes CDR1 MGHRA and CDR2 YSYEKL. This CDR3 spans 14 amino acids. CDR3 in amino acids: CASSQLAESYEQYF. The DNA for the CDR3 is TGCGCCAGCAGCCAGTTAGCGGAATCCTACGAGCAGTACTTC.

V usage is TRBV5-6 and J usage is TRBJ1-1; TRBD1 aligns across 8 bases. J lost 5 bases, V lost 2 bases, and 5 bases had no gene match. The CDR3 has 14 residues. The germline CDR1 and CDR2 sequences are SGHDT and YYEEEE. The CDR3 DNA is TGTGCCAGCAGCTTACCAGGGGGCAATACTGAAGCTTTCTTT. Protein sequence: CASSLPGGNTEAFF.

The chain carries TRBV5-1 and TRBJ2-5; 13 nucleotides line up with TRBD2. The J segment lost 5 bases and the V segment lost 3 bases, leaving 4 bases of the junction unmatched. The germline V gene encodes CDR1 SGHRS and CDR2 YFSETQ. The CDR3 consists of 15 residues. CDR3 amino acids: CASSSGTSGEETQYF. The DNA of the CDR3 is TGCGCCAGCAGCTCCGGGACTAGCGGGGAGGAGACCCAGTACTTC.

The DNA of the CDR3 is TGTGCCAGCAGTTATACAGAGTCCTACGAGCAGTACTTC. This translates into CASSYTESYEQYF. The V and J genes are TRBV5-6 and TRBJ2-7; D unclear. Trimming removed 5 bases at V and 1 base at J, with 10 bases between. CDR1 and CDR2 from the germline V gene are SGHDT and YYEEEE. This CDR3 is 13 amino acids long.

This clone was counted only a few times. V and J are TRBV5-1 and TRBJ2-3, with D unresolved. The germline V gene encodes CDR1 SGHRS and CDR2 YFSETQ. There are 14 residues in the CDR3. Trimming left V 0 bases short and J 1 base short, with 6 bases between. This chain's CDR3 is CASSLGARTDTQYF. CDR3 nucleotide sequence: TGCGCCAGCAGCTTGGGAGCTCGCACAGATACGCAGTATTTT.

This chain uses TRBV19 with TRBJ2-7; D may be TRBD1 (5 bases). This CDR3 region has 15 residues. Trimming took 3 bases from V and 5 from J, leaving 17 bases between them. Germline V CDR1 and CDR2: LNHDA, SQIVND (reference sequence). CDR3 nucleotides: TGTGCCAGTAGTATGCAGGGTTCCTCCTATCACGAGCAGTACTTC. As protein: CASSMQGSSYHEQYF.

The chain combines TRBV30 with TRBJ2-3; TRBD1 agrees at 11 bases. Germline V gives CDR1 GTSNPN, CDR2 SVGIG (reference sequence). The trim removed 2 bases at V and 4 bases at J, leaving 5 bases unmatched. The CDR3 loop spans 15 amino acids. The CDR3 loop reads CAWSTGQGAADTQYF. The CDR3 coding sequence is TGTGCCTGGAGTACTGGACAGGGGGCTGCAGATACGCAGTATTTT.

The chain carries TRBV5-6 and TRBJ2-5, with 7 bases aligning to TRBD2. Trimming cost V 4 bases and J 0 bases; bases outside gene matches: 15. The CDR3 is 18 residues long. Germline V CDR1 and CDR2: SGHDT, YYEEEE. The DNA for the CDR3 is TGTGCCAGCAGCCCCGAGGGGCTAGCGGTGAGGTACCAAGAGACCCAGTACTTC. Translating it yields CASSPEGLAVRYQETQYF.

The chain employs TRBV19 and TRBJ2-7; D perhaps matches TRBD1 (6 bases). Germline loops: CDR1 LNHDA, CDR2 SQIVND (reference sequence). The CDR3 consists of 15 residues. Trimming took off 4 bases at V and 3 bases at J, with 16 bases between the two ends. The CDR3 bases are TGTGCCAGTAGTACCCTGACAGGAAAAATCTACGAGCAGTACTTC. It is translated as CASSTLTGKIYEQYF.

In its sample, this clone was seen a few times. Here the CDR3 reads CASGFGRVSTDTQYF. CDR3 in DNA: TGTGCTAGTGGTTTCGGGAGAGTTAGCACAGATACGCAGTATTTT. The gene calls are TRBV12-5 and TRBJ2-3; the D gene is possibly TRBD2 (6 bases). V was shortened by 3 bases and J by 0 bases, with 10 bases between the two germline ends. This CDR3 contains 15 residues. The germline V gene encodes CDR1 LGHNT and CDR2 FRNRAP.

This chain joins TRBV11-1 and TRBJ1-1; D is possibly TRBD1 (5 bases). Germline-derived CDR1 and CDR2 are SGHAT and FQDESV (reference sequence). V was trimmed by 5 bases and J by 11 bases, leaving 21 bases between them. The CDR3 totals 14 residues. This CDR3 is CASSQNYRSLSAFF. The CDR3 DNA follows: TGTGCCAGCAGCCAAAACTACAGGTCCCTATCGGCTTTCTTT.

The chain uses TRBV7-8 and TRBJ1-1; 9 bases match TRBD1. Unmatched junction bases numbered 8, after V lost 4 bases and J lost 8 bases. Germline-derived CDR1 and CDR2 are SGHVS and FQNEAQ. The CDR3 has 14 residues. CDR3 sequence reads: CASSSSGTGREAFF. For the CDR3, the DNA is TGTGCCAGCAGCTCCTCCGGGACAGGGAGGGAAGCTTTCTTT.

The chain employs TRBV7-8 and TRBJ1-1; the match to TRBD1 covers 10 bases. V lost 5 bases and J lost 4; bases outside the gene matches: 4. The CDR3 is made up of 14 amino acids. Germline V gene data show CDR1 as SGHVS and CDR2 as FQNEAQ. CDR3 bases: TGTGCCAGCAGCCCGGGACAGGGGAGCACTGAAGCTTTCTTT. Its translation is CASSPGQGSTEAFF.

The chain is built from TRBV7-9 and TRBJ2-1; 12 bases align to TRBD1. Per germline, CDR1 SEHNR and CDR2 FQNEAQ (reference sequence). V lost 3 bases and J lost 7; bases outside the gene matches: 4. The CDR3 totals 15 residues. DNA of the CDR3: TGTGCCAGCAGCTTGGGACAGGGGGCGTTAAATGAGCAGTTCTTC. Translation: CASSLGQGALNEQFF.

This chain uses TRBV6-5 with TRBJ2-7; TRBD2 might be the D (6 bases). V shed 6 bases and J shed 3 bases, with 12 bases lying between them. The CDR3 contains 13 residues. Germline V lookup: CDR1 MNHEY, CDR2 SVGAGI. CDR3 in amino acids: CASRRDPIYEQYF. The CDR3 DNA reads as TGTGCCAGCAGGCGGGACCCCATCTACGAGCAGTACTTC.

This chain connects TRBV4-1 to TRBJ1-2; 9 positions match TRBD1. This CDR3 is 16 amino acids long. The V gene end was trimmed by 2 bases and the J gene end by 1 base; junction bases not matched to a gene: 5. CDR1 MGHRA and CDR2 YSYEKL come from the germline V gene. This CDR3 reads CASSQRTGAVNYGYTF. The CDR3 DNA reads TGCGCCAGCAGCCAACGGACAGGGGCGGTTAACTATGGCTACACCTTC.

V is TRBV29-1 and J is TRBJ2-7; weak D call: TRBD1 (5 bases). The CDR3 extends over 11 amino acids. Trimming shortened V by 4 bases and J by 4 bases, and 8 bases separated the two germline ends. Germline assignment: CDR1 SQVTM and CDR2 ANQGSEA. As DNA, the CDR3 is TGCAGCGTTGGACAGCTATACGAGCAGTACTTC. Residues: CSVGQLYEQYF.